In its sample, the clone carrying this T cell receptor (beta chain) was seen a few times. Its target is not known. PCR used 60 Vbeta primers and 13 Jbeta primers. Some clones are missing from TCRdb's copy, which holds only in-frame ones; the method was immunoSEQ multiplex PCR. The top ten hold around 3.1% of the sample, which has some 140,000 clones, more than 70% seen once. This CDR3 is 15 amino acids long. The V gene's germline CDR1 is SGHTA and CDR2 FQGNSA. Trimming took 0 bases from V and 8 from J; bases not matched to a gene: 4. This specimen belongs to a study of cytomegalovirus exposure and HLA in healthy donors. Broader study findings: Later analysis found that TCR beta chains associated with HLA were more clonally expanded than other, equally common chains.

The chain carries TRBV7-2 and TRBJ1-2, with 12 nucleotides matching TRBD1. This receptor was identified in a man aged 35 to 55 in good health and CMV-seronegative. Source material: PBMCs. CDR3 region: CASSLAGTGGIGYTF. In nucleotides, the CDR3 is TGTGCCAGCAGCTTAGCCGGGACAGGGGGCATCGGCTACACCTTC.